The TCR beta chain under discussion was sequenced for a study of blood T cell repertoires in COVID-19. There are 16 residues in the CDR3. The germline gives CDR1 LNHDA, CDR2 SQIVND (reference sequence). With V trimmed by 6 bases and J by 6 bases, 11 bases remained unmatched. Clones were read by immunoSEQ multiplex PCR, and TCRdb kept only the in-frame ones, dropping some. The repertoire holds some 80,000 clones, roughly nine tenths seen once, with 2.5% in the top ten. The material sequenced was peripheral blood. This receptor was identified in a human donor in a cohort sampled during active COVID-19. V gene TRBV19 combines with J gene TRBJ2-1, with TRBD1 identical over 10 bases. In nucleotides, the CDR3 is TGTGCCAGTAGCAGCTGGATGGGACAGGGGAGCAATGAGCAGTTCTTC. Its protein product is CASSSWMGQGSNEQFF. The entire variable domain, with the rest obtained from reference TRBV19 and TRBJ2-1, is as follows: DGGITQSPKYLFRKEGQNVTLSCEQNLNHDAMYWYRQDPGQGLRLIYYSQIVNDFQKGDIAEGYSVSREKKESFPLTVTSAQKNPTAFYLCASSSWMGQGSNEQFFGPGTRLTVL.